This TCR beta chain was recovered during a study of cytomegalovirus exposure and HLA in healthy donors. Notes on the study in general: Later on, an analysis found that several of the most significant clusters appeared to be linked to common viral pathogens, which included parvovirus B19. Reportedly, fewer N-insertions than the approximately 650-donor mean appeared in an Asian-associated ancestry cluster in a later analysis. Sequencing depth roughly uniform across donors was assumed in presence/absence analyses.

As to this clone: The antigen remains undetermined.

13 Jbeta primers and 60 Vbeta primers were used for the PCR. Assay: immunoSEQ multiplex PCR; the TCRdb copy retains only in-frame clones and omits some. This sample carries roughly 180,000 clones, 75% to 85% of them seen once, and the ten largest clones take 2% to 2.5%. Germline trimming cut 0 bases from V and 4 bases from J; bases unmatched to any gene: 8. CDR1 SGHNT and CDR2 YYREEE come from the germline V gene (reference sequence). The CDR3 is 16 amino acids. This chain connects TRBV5-4 to TRBJ1-2; 8 bases align to TRBD1. Sample: PBMCs. The sequence derives from a woman in her twenties or thirties in good health and CMV-seropositive. The CDR3 loop reads CASSLERTGGVYGYTF. The CDR3 DNA sequence: TGTGCCAGCAGCTTGGAGAGAACAGGGGGTGTCTATGGCTACACCTTC.